Given below is one T cell receptor (beta chain) in context. One base away lies a much larger clone, so this may be a sequencing read error. Because the CDR3 is missing its conserved closing phenylalanine or tryptophan, this is likely a read error. Profiled with immunoSEQ multiplex PCR; TCRdb holds only in-frame clones, not every one. Here the sample spans 5,500 or so clones, roughly 68% being singletons. The entry originates in a study of cytotoxic CD8 clonotypes in ibrutinib-treated CLL. Background on the study: The patient breakdown showed roughly 10 relapsed/refractory and under 16 treatment-naive cases, with 17 IGHV unmutated.

V was clipped by 8 bases and J by 6 bases; unmatched bases: 7. This CDR3 region has 12 residues. The germline CDR1 and CDR2 sequences are SGHTA and FQGTGA. This sequence originates from a human donor with chronic lymphocytic leukemia. The J gene is TRBJ2-7, the V gene TRBV7-3; the match to TRBD1 covers 7 bases. Specimen: PBMCs, collected before ibrutinib treatment. The CDR3 loop reads CASGTGVSEQYS. CDR3 DNA sequence: TGTGCCAGCGGAACAGGGGTCTCCGAGCAGTACTCC.